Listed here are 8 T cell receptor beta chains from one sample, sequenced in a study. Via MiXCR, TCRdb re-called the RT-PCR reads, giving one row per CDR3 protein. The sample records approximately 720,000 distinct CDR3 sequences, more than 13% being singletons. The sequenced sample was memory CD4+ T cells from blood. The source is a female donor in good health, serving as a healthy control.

CDR3 in DNA: TGTGCCAGCAGTCTAGGGCTGGGCGGGAGTGACAATGAGCAGTTCTTC. Translation: CASSLGLGGSDNEQFF. The chain combines TRBV6-5 with TRBJ2-1; 7 bases fit TRBD2. Germline trimming cut 5 bases from V and 5 bases from J; bases unmatched to any gene: 12. This CDR3 region has 16 residues. Per the germline V gene, CDR1 is MNHEY and CDR2 is SVGAGI.

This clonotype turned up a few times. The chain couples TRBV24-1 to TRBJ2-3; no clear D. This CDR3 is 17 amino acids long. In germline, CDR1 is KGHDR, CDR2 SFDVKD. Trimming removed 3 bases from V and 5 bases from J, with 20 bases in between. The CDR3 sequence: CATSDPQTGPRGDTQYF. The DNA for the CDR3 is TGTGCCACCAGTGATCCGCAGACCGGACCCCGCGGAGATACGCAGTATTTT.

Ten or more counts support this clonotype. The CDR3 DNA reads as TGTGCCAGCAGCCAAGCGGGCGGGCCCCAGCATTTT. Amino acids: CASSQAGGPQHF. The chain recombines TRBV3-1 with TRBJ1-5; unclear D gene. There are 12 residues in the CDR3. CDR1 LGHDT and CDR2 YNNKEL come from the germline V gene (reference sequence). Trimming took off 1 base at V and 9 bases at J, with 7 bases between the two ends.

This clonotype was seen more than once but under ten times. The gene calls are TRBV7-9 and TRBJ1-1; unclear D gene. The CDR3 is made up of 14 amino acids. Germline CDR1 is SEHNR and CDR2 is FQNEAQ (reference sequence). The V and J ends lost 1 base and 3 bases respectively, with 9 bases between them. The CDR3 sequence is CASSLGADYTEAFF. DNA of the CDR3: TGTGCCAGCAGCTTAGGGGCAGACTACACTGAAGCTTTCTTT. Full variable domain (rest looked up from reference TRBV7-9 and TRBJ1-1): DTGVSQNPRHKITKRGQNVTFRCDPISEHNRLYWYRQTLGQGPEFLTYFQNEAQLEKSRLLSDRFSAERPKGSFSTLEIQRTEQGDSAMYLCASSLGADYTEAFFGQGTRLTVV.

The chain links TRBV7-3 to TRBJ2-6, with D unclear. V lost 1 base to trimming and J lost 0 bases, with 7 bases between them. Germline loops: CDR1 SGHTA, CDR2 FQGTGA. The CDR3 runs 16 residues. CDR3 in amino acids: CASSLMGSSGANVLTF. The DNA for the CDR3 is TGTGCCAGCAGCTTAATGGGGTCCTCTGGGGCCAACGTCCTGACTTTC.

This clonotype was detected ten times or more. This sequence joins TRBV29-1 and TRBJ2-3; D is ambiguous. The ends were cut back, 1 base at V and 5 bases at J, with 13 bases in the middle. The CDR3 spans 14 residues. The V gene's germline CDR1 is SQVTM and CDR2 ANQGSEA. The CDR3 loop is CSVEGHNQKDTQYF. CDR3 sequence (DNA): TGCAGCGTTGAAGGTCACAATCAGAAAGATACGCAGTATTTT.

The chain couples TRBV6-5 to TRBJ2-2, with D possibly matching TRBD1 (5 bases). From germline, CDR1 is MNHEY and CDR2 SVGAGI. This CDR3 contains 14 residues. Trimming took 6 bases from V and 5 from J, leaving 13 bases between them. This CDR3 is CASREAGFTGELFF. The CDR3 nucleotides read TGTGCCAGCAGAGAAGCAGGGTTTACCGGGGAGCTGTTTTTT.

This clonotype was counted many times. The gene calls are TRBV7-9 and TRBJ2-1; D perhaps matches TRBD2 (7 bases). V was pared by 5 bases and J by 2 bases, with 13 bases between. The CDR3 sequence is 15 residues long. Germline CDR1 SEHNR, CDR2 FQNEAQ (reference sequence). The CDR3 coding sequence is TGTGCCAGCAGCCCGGGGGCGGGAGCCTACAATGAGCAGTTCTTC. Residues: CASSPGAGAYNEQFF.